This record covers a single T cell receptor (beta chain). What it binds is not known. Construction of TCR beta libraries was performed using quantitative 5'-RACE with molecular barcodes. MiXCR, run by TCRdb on the 5' RACE reads, gives a single entry per CDR3 protein. The table records 150,000 or so distinct CDR3 sequences, 11% of them present only once. This sample is part of a study of CD8 T cells in ankylosing spondylitis. The CDR3 spans 11 residues. With 9 bases removed from V and 4 bases from J, the gap between germline ends came to 8 bases. The germline CDR1 and CDR2 sequences are KGHDR and SFDVKD. Broader study findings: Clones linked to disease, bearing a CD8+ phenotype, were relatively rare in peripheral blood. Reportedly, significant enrichment of disease-linked clones occurred in matched ankylosing spondylitis synovial fluid. A motif in TCR beta, a set of eight or nine highly homologous variants, appeared characteristic of ankylosing spondylitis blood.

Material for sequencing was blood, either unsorted or a sorted T cell fraction (not recorded which). This TCR was sampled from a male donor with ankylosing spondylitis or in good health (not recorded which). J is TRBJ2-5 and V is TRBV24-1, with D uncertain. CDR3 in amino acids: CATGVRETQYF. As DNA, the CDR3 is TGTGCCACCGGAGTCCGAGAGACCCAGTACTTC.